This entry lists 6 T cell receptor beta chains sequenced from one sample in a study of CD8+ T cells in alopecia areata. Treatment: oral pan-JAK inhibitor, 5-10 mg twice daily. RNA was extracted and reverse transcribed into cDNA as the sequencing template. Assay used: immunoSEQ multiplex PCR; TCRdb lists only in-frame clones, some missing. The sample holds 150,000 to 200,000 clones; approximately 51% are singletons and the top ten take roughly 9.1%. Here the sequenced sample was CD8+ T cells sorted from blood, taken between weeks 51 and 52, from a patient treated with tofacitinib. The receptor source for this set is a human donor with alopecia areata.

This rearrangement joins TRBV29-1 to TRBJ2-3, with D unresolved. Germline V gene lookup returns CDR1 SQVTM and CDR2 ANQGSEA. CDR3 length equals 13 residues. Trimming removed 4 bases at V and 0 bases at J, with 8 bases between. In nucleotides, the CDR3 is TGCAGCGTTGCCCAAAGCAGCACAGATACGCAGTATTTT. Translated: CSVAQSSTDTQYF.

The chain couples TRBV29-1 to TRBJ1-2, with D perhaps matching TRBD1 (6 bases). Germline lookup yields CDR1 SQVTM and CDR2 ANQGSEA. The CDR3 sequence is 14 residues long. V was shortened by 2 bases and J by 2 bases, with 12 bases between the two germline ends. CDR3 protein: CSVEQTGRNYGYTF. DNA for the CDR3: TGCAGCGTTGAACAAACAGGGCGAAACTATGGCTACACCTTC.

The chain recombines TRBV5-1 with TRBJ2-6; D unresolved. The CDR3 totals 14 residues. Germline V lookup: CDR1 SGHRS, CDR2 YFSETQ. Trimming removed 5 bases from V and 3 bases from J, with 9 bases in between. The CDR3 protein is CASRVNYGANVLTF. CDR3 bases: TGCGCCAGCAGGGTGAATTATGGGGCCAACGTCCTGACTTTC. Full variable domain (missing parts from reference TRBV5-1 and TRBJ2-6): KAGVTQTPRYLIKTRGQQVTLSCSPISGHRSVSWYQQTPGQGLQFLFEYFSETQRNKGNFPGRFSGRQFSNSRSEMNVSTLELGDSALYLCASRVNYGANVLTFGAGSRLTVL.

This clone turned up a few times. The V gene is TRBV4-1, the J gene TRBJ1-6, with TRBD1 matching over 9 bases. This CDR3 region has 14 residues. Per the germline V gene, CDR1 is MGHRA and CDR2 is YSYEKL. J was trimmed by 10 bases and V by 6 bases; bases with no gene match: 7. The chain's CDR3 is CASSTGQGESPLHF. Written as DNA, the CDR3 is TGCGCCAGCAGTACGGGACAGGGCGAATCACCCCTCCACTTT.

This sequence joins TRBV30 and TRBJ1-1; D perhaps matches TRBD1 (5 bases). Looked up from germline, CDR1 is GTSNPN and CDR2 is SVGIG (reference sequence). Trimming took off 2 bases at V and 0 bases at J, with 7 bases between the two ends. This CDR3 contains 13 residues. CDR3 DNA sequence: TGTGCCTGGAGTATGGGGGTGAACACTGAAGCTTTCTTT. Translated, it gives CAWSMGVNTEAFF.

The CDR3 region has the DNA TGTGCCAGCAGCGCCCGGTGGGCTAATGAAAAACTGTTTTTT. It specifies CASSARWANEKLFF. V usage is TRBV13 and J usage is TRBJ1-4; D not certain. The CDR3 extends over 14 amino acids. From germline, CDR1 is PRHDT and CDR2 FYEKMQ (reference sequence). V was cut by 5 bases and J by 3 bases, with 10 bases left in between.